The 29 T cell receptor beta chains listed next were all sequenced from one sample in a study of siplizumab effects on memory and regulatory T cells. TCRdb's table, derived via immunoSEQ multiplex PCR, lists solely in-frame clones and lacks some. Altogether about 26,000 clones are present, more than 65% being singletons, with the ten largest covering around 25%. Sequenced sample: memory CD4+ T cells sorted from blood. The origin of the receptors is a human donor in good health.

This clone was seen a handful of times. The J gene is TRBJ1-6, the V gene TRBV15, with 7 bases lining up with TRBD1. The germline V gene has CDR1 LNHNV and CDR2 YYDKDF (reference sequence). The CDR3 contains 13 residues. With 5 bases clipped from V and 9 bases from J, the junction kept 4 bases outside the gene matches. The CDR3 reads CATSGDSRSPLHF. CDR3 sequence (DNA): TGTGCCACCAGCGGGGACAGTCGTTCACCCCTCCACTTT.

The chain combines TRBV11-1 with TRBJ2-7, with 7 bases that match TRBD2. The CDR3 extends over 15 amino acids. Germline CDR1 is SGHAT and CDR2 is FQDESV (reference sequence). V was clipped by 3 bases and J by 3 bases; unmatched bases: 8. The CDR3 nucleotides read TGTGCCAGCAGCTTGGGCGGGGGAGGCCTCTACGAGCAGTACTTC. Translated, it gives CASSLGGGGLYEQYF.

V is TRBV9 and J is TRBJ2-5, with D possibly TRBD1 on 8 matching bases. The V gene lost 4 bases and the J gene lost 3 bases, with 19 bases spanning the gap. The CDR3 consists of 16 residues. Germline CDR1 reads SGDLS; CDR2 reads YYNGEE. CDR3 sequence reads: CASSFSGQGGKETQYF. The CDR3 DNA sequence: TGTGCCAGCAGCTTTTCCGGACAGGGAGGGAAAGAGACCCAGTACTTC.

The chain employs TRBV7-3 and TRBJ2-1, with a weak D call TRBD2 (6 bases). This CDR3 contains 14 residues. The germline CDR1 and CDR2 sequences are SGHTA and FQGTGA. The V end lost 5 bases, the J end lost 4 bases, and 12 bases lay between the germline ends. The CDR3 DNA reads TGTGCCAGCAGCCCGGGACTGCGATACAATGAGCAGTTCTTC. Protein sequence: CASSPGLRYNEQFF. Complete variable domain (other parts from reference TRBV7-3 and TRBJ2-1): GAGVSQTPSNKVTEKGKYVELRCDPISGHTALYWYRQSLGQGPEFLIYFQGTGAADDSGLPNDRFFAVRPEGSVSTLKIQRTERGDSAVYLCASSPGLRYNEQFFGPGTRLTVL.

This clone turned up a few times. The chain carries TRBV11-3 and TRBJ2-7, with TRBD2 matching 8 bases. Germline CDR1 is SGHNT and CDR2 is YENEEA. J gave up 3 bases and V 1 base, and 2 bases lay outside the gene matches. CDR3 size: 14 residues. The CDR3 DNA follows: TGTGCCAGCAGCTTAGGTAGCGGGATCTACGAGCAGTACTTC. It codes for CASSLGSGIYEQYF. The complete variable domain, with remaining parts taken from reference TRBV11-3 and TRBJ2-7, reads EAGVVQSPRYKIIEKKQPVAFWCNPISGHNTLYWYLQNLGQGPELLIRYENEEAVDDSQLPKDRFSAERLKGVDSTLKIQPAELGDSAVYLCASSLGSGIYEQYFGPGTRLTVT.

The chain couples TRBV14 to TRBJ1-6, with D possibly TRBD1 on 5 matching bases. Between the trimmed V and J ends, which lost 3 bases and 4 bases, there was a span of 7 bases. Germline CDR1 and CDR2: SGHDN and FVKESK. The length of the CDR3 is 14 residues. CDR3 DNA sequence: TGTGCCAGCAGCCAGGGACGGTATAATTCACCCCTCCACTTT. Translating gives CASSQGRYNSPLHF.

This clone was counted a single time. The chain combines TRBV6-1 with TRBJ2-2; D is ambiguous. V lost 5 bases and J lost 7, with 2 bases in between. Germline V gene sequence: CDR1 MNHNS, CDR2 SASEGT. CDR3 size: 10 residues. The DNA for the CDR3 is TGTGCCAGCAGTCGCGGGGAGCTGTTTTTT. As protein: CASSRGELFF.

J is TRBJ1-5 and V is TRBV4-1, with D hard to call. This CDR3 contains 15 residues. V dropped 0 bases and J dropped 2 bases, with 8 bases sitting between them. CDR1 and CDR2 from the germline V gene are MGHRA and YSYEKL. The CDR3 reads CASSQDPGGNQPQHF. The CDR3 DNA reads TGCGCCAGCAGCCAAGATCCGGGCGGCAATCAGCCCCAGCATTTT.

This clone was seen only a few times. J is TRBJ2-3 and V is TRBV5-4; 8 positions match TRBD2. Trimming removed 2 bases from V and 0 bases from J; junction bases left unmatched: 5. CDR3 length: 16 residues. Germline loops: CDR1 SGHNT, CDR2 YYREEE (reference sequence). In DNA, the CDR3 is TGTGCCAGCAGCTTTGACGGGACTAGAAGCACAGATACGCAGTATTTT. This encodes CASSFDGTRSTDTQYF.

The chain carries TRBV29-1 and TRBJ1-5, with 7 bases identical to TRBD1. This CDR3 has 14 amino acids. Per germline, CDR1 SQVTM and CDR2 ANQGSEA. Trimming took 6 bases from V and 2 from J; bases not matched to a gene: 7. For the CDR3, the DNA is TGCAGCGTGCTACAGGGGTCGGGCAATCAGCCCCAGCATTTT. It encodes CSVLQGSGNQPQHF.

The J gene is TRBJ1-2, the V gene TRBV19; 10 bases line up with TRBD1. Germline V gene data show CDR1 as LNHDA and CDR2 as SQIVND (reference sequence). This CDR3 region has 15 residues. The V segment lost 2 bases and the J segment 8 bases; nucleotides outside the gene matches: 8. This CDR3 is CASSIIGTGDGGYTF. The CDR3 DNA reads TGTGCCAGTAGTATAATAGGGACAGGGGATGGCGGCTACACCTTC.

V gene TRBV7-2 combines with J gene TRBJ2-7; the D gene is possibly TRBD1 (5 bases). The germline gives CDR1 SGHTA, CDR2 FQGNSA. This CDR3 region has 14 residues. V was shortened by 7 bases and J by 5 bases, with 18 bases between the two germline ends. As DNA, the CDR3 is TGTGCCAGCACCCCAGGGCTCAGAAGGAACGAGCAGTACTTC. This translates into CASTPGLRRNEQYF.

CDR3 residues: CASSVGGNYGYTF. For the CDR3, the DNA is TGTGCCAGCAGCGTAGGGGGTAACTATGGCTACACCTTC. V and J are TRBV9 and TRBJ1-2; D is unresolved. The CDR3 runs to 13 residues. Germline V lookup: CDR1 SGDLS, CDR2 YYNGEE. The V end lost 0 bases, the J end lost 1 base, and 4 bases lay between the germline ends.

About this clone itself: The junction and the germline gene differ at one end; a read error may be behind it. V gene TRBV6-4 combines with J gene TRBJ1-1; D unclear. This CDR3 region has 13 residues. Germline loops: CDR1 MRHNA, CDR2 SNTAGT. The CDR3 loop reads CASSYSVIAEAFF. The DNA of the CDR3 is TGTGCCAGCAGTTACTCGGTGATCGCTGAAGCTTTCTTT.

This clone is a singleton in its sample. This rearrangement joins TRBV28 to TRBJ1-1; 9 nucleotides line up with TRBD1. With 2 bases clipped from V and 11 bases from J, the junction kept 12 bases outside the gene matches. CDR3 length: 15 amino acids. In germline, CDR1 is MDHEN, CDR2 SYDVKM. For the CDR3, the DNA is TGTGCCAGCAGTTTAAGGGGTGCCGGGACAGGGAAGGCTTTCTTT. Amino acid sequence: CASSLRGAGTGKAFF. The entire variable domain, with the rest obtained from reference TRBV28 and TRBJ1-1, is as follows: DVKVTQSSRYLVKRTGEKVFLECVQDMDHENMFWYRQDPGLGLRLIYFSYDVKMKEKGDIPEGYSVSREKKERFSLILESASTNQTSMYLCASSLRGAGTGKAFFGQGTRLTVV.

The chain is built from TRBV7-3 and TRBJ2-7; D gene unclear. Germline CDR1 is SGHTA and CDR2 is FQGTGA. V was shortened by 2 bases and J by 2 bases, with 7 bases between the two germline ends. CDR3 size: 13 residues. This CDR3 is CASSLHQAYEQYF. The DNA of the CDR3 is TGTGCCAGCAGCTTACACCAGGCCTACGAGCAGTACTTC.

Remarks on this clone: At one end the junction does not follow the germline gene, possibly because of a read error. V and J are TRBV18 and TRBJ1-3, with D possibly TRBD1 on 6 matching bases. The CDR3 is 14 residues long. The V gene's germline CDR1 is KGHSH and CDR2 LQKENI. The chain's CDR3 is CASSPQGSGNTIYF. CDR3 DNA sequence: TGTGCCAGCTCCCCACAGGGATCTGGAAACACCATATATTTT.

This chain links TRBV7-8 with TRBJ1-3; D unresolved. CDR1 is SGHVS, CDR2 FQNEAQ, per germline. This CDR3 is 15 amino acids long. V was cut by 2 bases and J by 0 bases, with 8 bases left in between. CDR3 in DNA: TGTGCCAGCAGCTTATCTCGCACCTCTGGAAACACCATATATTTT. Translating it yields CASSLSRTSGNTIYF.

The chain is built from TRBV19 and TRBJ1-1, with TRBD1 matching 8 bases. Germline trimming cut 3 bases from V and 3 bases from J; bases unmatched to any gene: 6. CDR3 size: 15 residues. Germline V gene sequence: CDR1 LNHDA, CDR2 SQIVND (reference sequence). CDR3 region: CASSMRQGKDTEAFF. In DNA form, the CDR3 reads TGTGCCAGTAGTATGAGACAGGGGAAGGACACTGAAGCTTTCTTT.

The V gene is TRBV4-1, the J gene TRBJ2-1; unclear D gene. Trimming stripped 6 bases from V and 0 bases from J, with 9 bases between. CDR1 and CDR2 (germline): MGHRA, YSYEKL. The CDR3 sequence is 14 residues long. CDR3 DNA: TGCGCCAGCAGGCCAGCGACCTCCTACAATGAGCAGTTCTTC. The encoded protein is CASRPATSYNEQFF.

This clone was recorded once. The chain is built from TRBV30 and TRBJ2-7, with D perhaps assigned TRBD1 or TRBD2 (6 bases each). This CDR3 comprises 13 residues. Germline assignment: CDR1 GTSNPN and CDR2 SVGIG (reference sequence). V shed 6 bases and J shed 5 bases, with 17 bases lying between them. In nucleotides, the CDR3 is TGTGCCTGTCTTAGGGACGGGGGCCACGAGCAGTACTTC. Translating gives CACLRDGGHEQYF. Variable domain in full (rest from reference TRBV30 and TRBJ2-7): SQTIHQWPATLVQPVGSPLSLECTVEGTSNPNLYWYRQAAGRGLQLLFYSVGIGQISSEVPQNLSASRPQDRQFILSSKKLLLSDSGFYLCACLRDGGHEQYFGPGTRLTVT.

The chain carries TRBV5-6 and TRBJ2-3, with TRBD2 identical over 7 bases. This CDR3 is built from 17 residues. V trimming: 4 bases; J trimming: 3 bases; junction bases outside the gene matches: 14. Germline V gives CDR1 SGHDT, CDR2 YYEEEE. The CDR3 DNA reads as TGTGCCAGCAGCCTTGATCTGGCGGGAGTCGGTACAGATACGCAGTATTTT. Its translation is CASSLDLAGVGTDTQYF.

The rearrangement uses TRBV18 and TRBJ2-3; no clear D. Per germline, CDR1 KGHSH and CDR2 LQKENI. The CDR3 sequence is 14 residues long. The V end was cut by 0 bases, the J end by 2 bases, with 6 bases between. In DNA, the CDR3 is TGTGCCAGCTCACCACCTACGGACACAGATACGCAGTATTTT. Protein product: CASSPPTDTDTQYF.

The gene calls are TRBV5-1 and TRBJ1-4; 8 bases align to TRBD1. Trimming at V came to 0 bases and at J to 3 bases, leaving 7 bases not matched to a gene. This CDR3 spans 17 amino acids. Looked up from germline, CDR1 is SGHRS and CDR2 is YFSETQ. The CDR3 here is CASSLDGTGRSNEKLFF. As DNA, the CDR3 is TGCGCCAGCAGCTTGGATGGGACAGGCCGCTCTAATGAAAAACTGTTTTTT.

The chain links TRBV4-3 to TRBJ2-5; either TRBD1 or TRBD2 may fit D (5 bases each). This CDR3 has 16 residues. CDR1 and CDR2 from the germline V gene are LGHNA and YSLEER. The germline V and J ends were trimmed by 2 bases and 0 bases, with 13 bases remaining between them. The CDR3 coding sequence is TGCGCCAGCAGCCAACATCAGGGAGTGTACCAAGAGACCCAGTACTTC. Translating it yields CASSQHQGVYQETQYF.

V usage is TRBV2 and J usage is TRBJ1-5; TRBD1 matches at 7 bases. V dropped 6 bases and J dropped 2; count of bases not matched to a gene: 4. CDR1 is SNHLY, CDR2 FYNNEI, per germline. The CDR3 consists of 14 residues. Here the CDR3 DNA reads TGTGCCAGCAGGAGGGACAGACGCAATCAGCCCCAGCATTTT. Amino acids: CASRRDRRNQPQHF.

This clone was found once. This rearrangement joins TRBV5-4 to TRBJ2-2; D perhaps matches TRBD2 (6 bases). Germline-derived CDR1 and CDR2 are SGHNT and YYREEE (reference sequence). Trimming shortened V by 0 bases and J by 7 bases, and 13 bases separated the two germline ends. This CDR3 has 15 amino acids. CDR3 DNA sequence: TGTGCCAGCAGCTTGGAGCCGGGACTCGGCGGGGAGCTGTTTTTT. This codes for CASSLEPGLGGELFF.

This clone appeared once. The CDR3 coding sequence is TGTGCCAGCAGCTTCAAGGGAGACTATGGCTACACCTTC. Amino acids: CASSFKGDYGYTF. The chain has TRBV7-2 and TRBJ1-2; no reliable D call. V was trimmed by 3 bases and J by 3 bases, leaving 8 bases between them. The CDR3 loop spans 13 amino acids. Looked up from germline, CDR1 is SGHTA and CDR2 is FQGNSA.

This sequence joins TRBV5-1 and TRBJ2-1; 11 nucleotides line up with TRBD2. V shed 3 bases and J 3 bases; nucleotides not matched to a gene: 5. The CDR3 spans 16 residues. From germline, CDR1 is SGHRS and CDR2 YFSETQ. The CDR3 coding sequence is TGCGCCAGCAGCTCAATTACTAGCGGGAGCTACAATGAGCAGTTCTTC. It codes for CASSSITSGSYNEQFF. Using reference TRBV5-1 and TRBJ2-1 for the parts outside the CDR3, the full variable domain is KAGVTQTPRYLIKTRGQQVTLSCSPISGHRSVSWYQQTPGQGLQFLFEYFSETQRNKGNFPGRFSGRQFSNSRSEMNVSTLELGDSALYLCASSSITSGSYNEQFFGPGTRLTVL.